The 8 T cell receptor beta chains below all came from one sample that was sequenced in a study of kidney transplant recipient with SARS-CoV-2 infection. One entry per CDR3 protein results from TCRdb running MiXCR on the reads. In the table there are 200,000 to 300,000 distinct CDR3 sequences, more than 25% of which are singletons. Sample: a blood sample, taken at baseline and between days 110 and 120 from a kidney transplant recipient. Receptors originate from a male patient between 25 and 40 years old who had COVID-19 and was a kidney transplant recipient. Among the T cells, some may be from the graft donor.

Note on this clonotype: A read error is possible here, since a much larger clone lies one base away. The V gene is TRBV10-2, the J gene TRBJ1-2; D unclear. This CDR3 is 17 amino acids long. From germline, CDR1 is WSHSY and CDR2 SAAADI. The CDR3 spells CTSSIHCTSRKTYGYTF. CDR3 DNA: TGCACCAGCAGTATACATTGCACTTCTAGAAAGACCTATGGCTACACCTTC.

At least ten counts were recorded for this clonotype. The chain is built from TRBV6-5 and TRBJ2-3, with 13 bases identical to TRBD2. CDR1 and CDR2 (germline): MNHEY, SVGAGI. The CDR3 runs to 16 residues. Germline trimming cut 0 bases from V and 7 bases from J; bases unmatched to any gene: 4. Here the CDR3 reads CASSYSTSGRSHTQYF. In DNA form, the CDR3 reads TGTGCCAGCAGTTACTCGACTAGCGGGAGGTCGCATACGCAGTATTTT.

This clonotype was detected many times. The CDR3 DNA follows: TGCGCCAGCAGGTTGGGTCCTAACTATGGCTACACCTTC. This sequence encodes CASRLGPNYGYTF. The J gene is TRBJ1-2, the V gene TRBV4-1; D ambiguous. Germline CDR1 reads MGHRA; CDR2 reads YSYEKL. The length of the CDR3 is 13 residues. V was shortened by 6 bases and J by 0 bases, with 8 bases between the two germline ends.

The sample holds many counts of this clonotype. CDR3 region: CASRNYYEQYF. As DNA, the CDR3 is TGTGCCAGCAGAAATTATTACGAGCAGTACTTC. V and J are TRBV27 and TRBJ2-7; D gene unclear. The CDR3 has 11 amino acids. Per the germline V gene, CDR1 is MNHEY and CDR2 is SMNVEV (reference sequence). Trimming shortened V by 6 bases and J by 4 bases, and 7 bases separated the two germline ends.

The sample holds many counts of this clonotype. The chain carries TRBV5-5 and TRBJ2-5, with TRBD2 identical over 8 bases. V shed 1 base, J shed 3 bases, and the junction held 5 bases outside the gene matches. The CDR3 has 15 amino acids. The V gene's germline CDR1 is SGHKS and CDR2 YYEKEE (reference sequence). The CDR3 region is CASSLSGTSEETQYF. Written as DNA, the CDR3 is TGTGCCAGCAGCTTGAGCGGGACTAGTGAAGAGACCCAGTACTTC.

The V gene is TRBV7-9, the J gene TRBJ2-7; a weak D match, TRBD1 (5 bases). V dropped 5 bases and J dropped 3 bases, with 11 bases sitting between them. This CDR3 region has 13 residues. Germline lookup yields CDR1 SEHNR and CDR2 FQNEAQ (reference sequence). The CDR3 spells CASSPRTSYEQYF. The CDR3, as DNA: TGTGCCAGCAGCCCCAGGACAAGCTACGAGCAGTACTTC.

V and J are TRBV3-1 and TRBJ1-5; no reliable D call. The germline CDR1 and CDR2 sequences are LGHDT and YNNKEL (reference sequence). This CDR3 has 18 residues. V gave up 5 bases and J gave up 5 bases, with 25 bases separating them. The CDR3 sequence is CASSTIGPIFWHHQPQHF. CDR3 in DNA: TGTGCCAGCAGCACCATTGGTCCCATTTTTTGGCATCATCAGCCCCAGCATTTT.

A note on this clonotype: A much larger clonotype is one base distant, so this may be a read error. In this CDR3 the conserved last residue, phenylalanine or tryptophan, is missing, so a read error is likely. This chain joins TRBV5-1 and TRBJ1-2; no reliable D call. Trimming shortened V by 4 bases and J by 8 bases, and 21 bases separated the two germline ends. This CDR3 comprises 15 residues. Germline CDR1 and CDR2: SGHRS and YFSETQ. The CDR3 DNA is TGCGCCAGCAGCGTGGGCTCTTCCCCTAAGGACGGCTACACCTTA. Translated, it gives CASSVGSSPKDGYTL.